This paragraph reports one T cell receptor beta chain. Its matching antigen is unknown. This record belongs to a study of Ad26.COV2.S vaccination and SARS-CoV-2 variants. Across the study: Enrolled in COV1001, the donor was in the Ad26.COV2.S trial arm, which received the vaccine.

General observations from the study: Measurement of non-spike TCR breadth gave similar results in vaccine and placebo recipients.

Only in-frame clones appear in the TCRdb table, and some are missing; sequencing was by immunoSEQ multiplex PCR. Of hundreds of thousands of clones listed, roughly 87% are singletons. Treatment: some 20 received Ad26.COV2.S at low or high dose, single or two shots; about 5 received placebo; per-sample allocation not given. Sampling happened 63 days after the first vaccine or placebo injection. Immunization relied on an Ad26 vector, which expressed Wuhan-strain SARS-CoV-2 spike. Germline V lookup: CDR1 SGHRS, CDR2 YFSETQ. The CDR3 is 13 amino acids. V lost 0 bases to trimming and J lost 10 bases, with 8 bases between them.

Sample: peripheral blood, taken in a trial of Ad26.COV2.S vaccine versus placebo. The chain uses TRBV5-1 and TRBJ1-6; D is possibly TRBD1 (5 bases). The TCR sequence derives from a person aged 18-60 years who received the Ad26.COV2.S COVID-19 vaccine or a placebo. CDR3 sequence reads: CASSLARDSPLHF. CDR3 DNA: TGCGCCAGCAGCTTGGCCAGGGACTCACCCCTCCACTTT.